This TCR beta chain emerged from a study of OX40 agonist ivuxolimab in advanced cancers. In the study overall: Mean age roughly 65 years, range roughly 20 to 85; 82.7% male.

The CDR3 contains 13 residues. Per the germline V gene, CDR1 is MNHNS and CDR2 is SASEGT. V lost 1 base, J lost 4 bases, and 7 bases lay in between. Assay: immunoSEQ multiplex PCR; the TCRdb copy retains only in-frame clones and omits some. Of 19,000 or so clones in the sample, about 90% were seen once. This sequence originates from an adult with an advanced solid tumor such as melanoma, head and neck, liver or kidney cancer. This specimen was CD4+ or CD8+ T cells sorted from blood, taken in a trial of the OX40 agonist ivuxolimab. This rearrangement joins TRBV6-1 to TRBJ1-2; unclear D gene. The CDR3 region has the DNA TGTGCCAGCAGTGAAGGGGCGACCTATGGCTACACCTTC. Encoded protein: CASSEGATYGYTF.